The 25 T cell receptor beta chains below all came from one sample that was sequenced in a study of shared clonotypes between healthy human individuals. The method was immunoSEQ multiplex PCR; TCRdb's version includes in-frame clones alone and lacks a portion of them. The repertoire holds about 490,000 clones, with around three quarters as singletons. The sequenced material came from PBMCs. All receptors derive from a woman in her thirties or forties in good health. Some clones in this sample may be carry-over from other donors' samples.

Details on this clone: The junction differs from germline at one of its ends, possibly a read error. The J gene is TRBJ1-1, the V gene TRBV5-4, with TRBD1 matching over 7 bases. CDR3 length: 16 residues. Germline values: CDR1 SGHNT, CDR2 YYREEE (reference sequence). The CDR3 protein is CASSSGGGTAIERRLF. The CDR3 coding sequence is TGTGCCAGCAGCTCCGGTGGCGGGACAGCTATCGAAAGGCGGCTCTTT.

This clone was counted only a few times. This chain links TRBV28 with TRBJ1-2; maybe TRBD1 (5 bases). Germline V CDR1 and CDR2: MDHEN, SYDVKM. The CDR3 totals 14 residues. The V end lost 5 bases, the J end lost 5 bases, and 15 bases lay between the germline ends. The CDR3 sequence is CASSGLGTLYGYTF. The CDR3 DNA follows: TGTGCCAGCAGTGGGCTTGGGACCCTTTATGGCTACACCTTC.

The V and J genes are TRBV6-6 and TRBJ1-1; D unclear. The CDR3 is made up of 14 amino acids. V shed 4 bases and J shed 0 bases, with 9 bases lying between them. CDR1 MNHNY and CDR2 SVGAGI come from the germline V gene (reference sequence). CDR3 bases: TGTGCCAGCAGTTTCTCCGGGATGAACACTGAAGCTTTCTTT. Translating it yields CASSFSGMNTEAFF.

This chain links TRBV7-3 with TRBJ2-6; D not resolved. CDR3 size: 13 residues. Trimming stripped 5 bases from V and 3 bases from J, with 5 bases between. The germline CDR1 and CDR2 sequences are SGHTA and FQGTGA. CDR3 nucleotide sequence: TGTGCCAGCAGCCCTATTGGGGCCAACGTCCTGACTTTC. Its protein is CASSPIGANVLTF.

This clone was counted a single time. J is TRBJ1-4 and V is TRBV6-1; perhaps TRBD1 as D (6 bases). Trimming removed 3 bases from V and 7 bases from J, with 15 bases in between. The germline CDR1 and CDR2 sequences are MNHNS and SASEGT. This CDR3 has 15 amino acids. DNA for the CDR3: TGTGCCAGCAGTGAGTGGGGGGCGCCCCGTGAAAAACTGTTTTTT. This encodes CASSEWGAPREKLFF.

Comments on this clone: Additional DNA sequences in this sample encode the identical CDR3. J is TRBJ1-2 and V is TRBV30; the D gene is possibly TRBD1 (5 bases). Between the trimmed V and J ends, which lost 0 bases and 5 bases, there was a span of 7 bases. The CDR3 runs 12 residues. The germline gives CDR1 GTSNPN, CDR2 SVGIG (reference sequence). The CDR3 spells CAWSVGGYGYTF. The CDR3 nucleotides are TGTGCCTGGAGTGTTGGGGGGTATGGCTACACCTTC.

The chain couples TRBV11-2 to TRBJ2-7, with TRBD2 identical over 7 bases. The CDR3 runs to 15 residues. V lost 2 bases and J lost 2; bases outside the gene matches: 6. Germline V gene sequence: CDR1 SGHAT, CDR2 FQNNGV. The CDR3 here is CASSLLRGGTYEQYF. The CDR3 DNA reads as TGTGCCAGCAGCTTATTGCGGGGAGGGACCTACGAGCAGTACTTC. The entire variable domain, with the rest obtained from reference TRBV11-2 and TRBJ2-7, is as follows: EAGVAQSPRYKIIEKRQSVAFWCNPISGHATLYWYQQILGQGPKLLIQFQNNGVVDDSQLPKDRFSAERLKGVDSTLKIQPAKLEDSAVYLCASSLLRGGTYEQYFGPGTRLTVT.

V is TRBV7-2 and J is TRBJ2-1; D ambiguous. V gave up 3 bases and J gave up 3 bases, with 12 bases separating them. The CDR3 extends over 15 amino acids. CDR1 and CDR2 (germline): SGHTA, FQGNSA. This CDR3 reads CASSFTPPVYNEQFF. DNA for the CDR3: TGTGCCAGCAGCTTTACTCCACCAGTCTACAATGAGCAGTTCTTC.

The rearrangement uses TRBV4-1 and TRBJ2-1, with D possibly matching TRBD1 (6 bases). The CDR3 has 18 residues. Germline lookup yields CDR1 MGHRA and CDR2 YSYEKL. The V gene lost 2 bases and the J gene lost 2 bases, with 19 bases spanning the gap. The CDR3 here is CASSQLATGTLAYNEQFF. In DNA form, the CDR3 reads TGCGCCAGCAGCCAATTGGCCACAGGGACCCTAGCCTACAATGAGCAGTTCTTC.

The rearrangement uses TRBV19 and TRBJ2-1, with TRBD2 identical over 8 bases. The CDR3 contains 16 residues. V shed 6 bases, J shed 4 bases, and the junction held 11 bases outside the gene matches. Germline assignment: CDR1 LNHDA and CDR2 SQIVND (reference sequence). CDR3 bases: TGTGCCAGTAGCCCAACGGGGAGCGGGAGTTACAATGAGCAGTTCTTC. Translation: CASSPTGSGSYNEQFF.

The chain combines TRBV4-2 with TRBJ1-6; D possibly corresponds to TRBD1 (6 bases). The V end lost 1 base, the J end lost 7 bases, and 20 bases lay between the germline ends. This CDR3 is built from 18 residues. Germline CDR1 and CDR2: LGHNA and YNFKEQ. DNA for the CDR3: TGTGCCAGCAGCCAAGGCGCTCCCCACCAGGGGTACAATTCACCCCTCCACTTT. Its translation: CASSQGAPHQGYNSPLHF.

The genes are TRBV9 and TRBJ2-1, with a tentative D call TRBD2 (6 bases). The CDR3 consists of 13 residues. Trimming stripped 0 bases from V and 6 bases from J, with 7 bases between. The germline gives CDR1 SGDLS, CDR2 YYNGEE. The DNA for the CDR3 is TGTGCCAGCAGCGTAGGGACTATCAATGAGCAGTTCTTC. As protein: CASSVGTINEQFF.

The chain uses TRBV6-1 and TRBJ1-5; 8 positions match TRBD1. V dropped 4 bases and J dropped 2; count of bases not matched to a gene: 4. The length of the CDR3 is 15 residues. Germline assignment: CDR1 MNHNS and CDR2 SASEGT. In nucleotides, the CDR3 is TGTGCCAGCAGTGTGACAGGGGCGGGCAATCAGCCCCAGCATTTT. Its protein is CASSVTGAGNQPQHF.

This clone was seen once. The chain employs TRBV30 and TRBJ1-2; D remains unclear. Germline CDR1 GTSNPN, CDR2 SVGIG (reference sequence). The CDR3 loop spans 12 amino acids. Between the trimmed V and J ends, which lost 2 bases and 11 bases, there was a span of 15 bases. CDR3 sequence: CAWSIPPGGYTF. The CDR3 DNA reads TGTGCCTGGAGTATACCTCCGGGAGGTTACACCTTC.

The genes are TRBV7-9 and TRBJ2-5; 10 positions agree with TRBD1. Trimming removed 1 base from V and 5 bases from J; junction bases left unmatched: 7. CDR1 is SEHNR and CDR2 is FQNEAQ in the germline V gene (reference sequence). This CDR3 region has 16 residues. This CDR3 is CASSLGAGTGDETQYF. CDR3 coding DNA: TGTGCCAGCAGCTTAGGGGCCGGGACAGGGGATGAGACCCAGTACTTC.

The sample holds a few counts of this clone. The gene calls are TRBV25-1 and TRBJ2-2; D perhaps matches TRBD2 (6 bases). With 2 bases removed from V and 6 bases from J, the gap between germline ends came to 13 bases. The CDR3 totals 15 residues. Germline-derived CDR1 and CDR2 are MGHDK and SYGVNS. CDR3 coding DNA: TGTGCCAGCAGTGAAGTACGCAGCGGGCCCGGGGAGCTGTTTTTT. This translates into CASSEVRSGPGELFF.

The chain recombines TRBV9 with TRBJ1-3; D perhaps matches TRBD1 (5 bases). Trimming took 3 bases from V and 4 from J, leaving 14 bases between them. CDR3 length equals 15 residues. The germline V gene encodes CDR1 SGDLS and CDR2 YYNGEE. The CDR3 sequence is CASSAEIRQGNTIYF. The CDR3 region has the DNA TGTGCCAGCAGCGCTGAGATTCGACAGGGAAACACCATATATTTT.

This clone was recorded at least ten times. The CDR3 DNA follows: TGTGCCAGCAGCGTCCAGGGCGGGAGTTACAATGAGCAGTTCTTC. It yields the protein CASSVQGGSYNEQFF. The chain links TRBV6-5 to TRBJ2-1; TRBD2 agrees at 7 bases. CDR3 size: 15 residues. CDR1 is MNHEY and CDR2 is SVGAGI in the germline V gene. Trimming took 6 bases from V and 4 from J; bases not matched to a gene: 9.

This clone occurred once. This rearrangement joins TRBV9 to TRBJ2-3; a possible D gene is TRBD1 (5 bases). The V end lost 1 base, the J end lost 3 bases, and 9 bases lay between the germline ends. Germline V gene lookup returns CDR1 SGDLS and CDR2 YYNGEE. The CDR3 length is 14 residues. The CDR3: CASSVRGSTDTQYF. The CDR3 DNA follows: TGTGCCAGCAGCGTAAGGGGCAGTACAGATACGCAGTATTTT.

V and J are TRBV11-2 and TRBJ2-3; TRBD2 matches 8 bases. The germline CDR1 and CDR2 sequences are SGHAT and FQNNGV. Germline trimming cut 2 bases from V and 6 bases from J; bases unmatched to any gene: 7. The CDR3 runs 15 residues. The CDR3 DNA is TGTGCCAGCAGCTTACTCCGGGGGGGTATGGATACGCAGTATTTT. The encoded protein is CASSLLRGGMDTQYF.

CDR3 protein: CASSGARVYGYTF. The CDR3 nucleotides read TGTGCCAGCAGTGGGGCCAGAGTCTATGGCTACACCTTC. The gene calls are TRBV6-5 and TRBJ1-2; tentative D call: TRBD1 (5 bases). The germline CDR1 and CDR2 sequences are MNHEY and SVGAGI. Trimming took off 5 bases at V and 4 bases at J, with 11 bases between the two ends. CDR3 length: 13 residues.

The chain links TRBV9 to TRBJ2-3, with 10 positions matching TRBD1. Trimming took 2 bases from V and 5 from J; bases not matched to a gene: 2. The CDR3 consists of 14 residues. CDR1 is SGDLS and CDR2 is YYNGEE in the germline V gene. CDR3 in amino acids: CASSVGTGVDTQYF. The CDR3 coding sequence is TGTGCCAGCAGCGTCGGGACAGGGGTAGATACGCAGTATTTT. Supplemented by reference TRBV9 and TRBJ2-3, the full variable domain reads DSGVTQTPKHLITATGQRVTLRCSPRSGDLSVYWYQQSLDQGLQFLIQYYNGEERAKGNILERFSAQQFPDLHSELNLSSLELGDSALYFCASSVGTGVDTQYFGPGTRLTVL.

In its sample, this clone was seen a few times. The chain uses TRBV28 and TRBJ1-5, with 7 bases matching TRBD1. The CDR3 has 12 residues. CDR1 and CDR2 from the germline V gene are MDHEN and SYDVKM. J gave up 2 bases and V 8 bases, and 0 bases lay outside the gene matches. CDR3 nucleotides: TGTGCCAGCCAGGGGGGCAATCAGCCCCAGCATTTT. Encoded protein: CASQGGNQPQHF. The variable domain in full, completed from reference TRBV28 and TRBJ1-5, reads DVKVTQSSRYLVKRTGEKVFLECVQDMDHENMFWYRQDPGLGLRLIYFSYDVKMKEKGDIPEGYSVSREKKERFSLILESASTNQTSMYLCASQGGNQPQHFGDGTRLSIL.

The CDR3 is CASSARGREAFF. The CDR3, as DNA: TGTGCCAGCAGTGCCAGGGGGAGAGAAGCTTTCTTT. The chain couples TRBV27 to TRBJ1-1, with 7 bases fitting TRBD1. Germline V CDR1 and CDR2: MNHEY, SMNVEV (reference sequence). The CDR3 loop spans 12 amino acids. Trimming cost V 5 bases and J 8 bases; bases outside gene matches: 5.

The chain recombines TRBV30 with TRBJ2-1, with TRBD2 identical over 9 bases. CDR3 length equals 16 residues. The junction had 11 bases not matched to a gene; V was cut back by 4 bases and J by 4 bases. Germline V gene sequence: CDR1 GTSNPN, CDR2 SVGIG (reference sequence). CDR3 in amino acids: CAWMGAGTSSYNEQFF. CDR3 bases: TGTGCCTGGATGGGGGCCGGGACTAGCAGTTACAATGAGCAGTTCTTC.